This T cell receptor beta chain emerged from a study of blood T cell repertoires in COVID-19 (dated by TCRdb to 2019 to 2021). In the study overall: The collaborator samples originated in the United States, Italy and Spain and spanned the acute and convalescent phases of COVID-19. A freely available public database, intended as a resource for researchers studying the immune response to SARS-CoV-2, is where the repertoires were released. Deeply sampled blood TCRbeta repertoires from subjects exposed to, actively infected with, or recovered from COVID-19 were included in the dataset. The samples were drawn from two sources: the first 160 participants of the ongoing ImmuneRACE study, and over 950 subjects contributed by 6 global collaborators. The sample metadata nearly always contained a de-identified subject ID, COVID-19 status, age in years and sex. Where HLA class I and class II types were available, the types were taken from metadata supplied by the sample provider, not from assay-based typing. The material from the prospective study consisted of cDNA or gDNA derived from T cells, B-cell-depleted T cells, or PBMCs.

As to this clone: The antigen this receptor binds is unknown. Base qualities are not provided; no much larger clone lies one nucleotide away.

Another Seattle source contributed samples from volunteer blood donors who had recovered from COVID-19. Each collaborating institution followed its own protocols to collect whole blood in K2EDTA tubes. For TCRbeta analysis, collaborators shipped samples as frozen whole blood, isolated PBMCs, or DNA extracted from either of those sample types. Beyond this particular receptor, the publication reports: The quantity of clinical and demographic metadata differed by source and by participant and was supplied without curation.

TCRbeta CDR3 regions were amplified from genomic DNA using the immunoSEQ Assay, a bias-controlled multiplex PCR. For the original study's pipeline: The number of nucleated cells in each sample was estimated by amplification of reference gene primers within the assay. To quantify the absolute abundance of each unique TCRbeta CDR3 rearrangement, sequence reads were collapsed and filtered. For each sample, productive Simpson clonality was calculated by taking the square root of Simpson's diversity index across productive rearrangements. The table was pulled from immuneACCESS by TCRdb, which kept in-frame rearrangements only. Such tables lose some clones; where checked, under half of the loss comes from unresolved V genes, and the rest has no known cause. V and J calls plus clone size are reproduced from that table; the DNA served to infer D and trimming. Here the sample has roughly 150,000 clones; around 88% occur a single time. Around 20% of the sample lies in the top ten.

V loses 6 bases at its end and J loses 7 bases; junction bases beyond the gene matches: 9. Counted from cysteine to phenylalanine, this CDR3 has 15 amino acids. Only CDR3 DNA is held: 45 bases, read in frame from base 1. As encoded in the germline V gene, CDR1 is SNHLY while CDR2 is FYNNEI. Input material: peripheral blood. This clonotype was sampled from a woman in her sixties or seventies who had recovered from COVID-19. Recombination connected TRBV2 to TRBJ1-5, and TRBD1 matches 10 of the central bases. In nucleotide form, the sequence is TGTGCCAGCAGCGGCGACAGGGGGCAAGGACAGCCCCAGCATTTT. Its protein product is CASSGDRGQGQPQHF.